This TCR beta chain was identified in a study of cytomegalovirus exposure and HLA in healthy donors. For this clone: Its target is unknown.

The trim removed 5 bases at V and 15 bases at J, leaving 16 bases unmatched. CDR3 length: 14 amino acids. Per germline, CDR1 MNHEY and CDR2 SMNVEV (reference sequence). PCR amplification relied on 60 Vbeta primers (plus 13 Jbeta primers). Profiled with immunoSEQ multiplex PCR; TCRdb holds only in-frame clones, not every one. Its table lists over 65,000 clones. Broader study findings: A missense variant in DCLRE1C was later tied to TCR beta V- and J-gene trimming.

The sequenced sample was PBMCs. This clonotype originated in a woman between 25 and 40 years old in good health and CMV-seronegative. This chain uses TRBV27 with TRBJ2-3; 8 bases map to TRBD2. The CDR3 reads CASSTSDGRGANYF. In DNA, the CDR3 is TGTGCCAGCAGTACGAGCGATGGGCGGGGGGCCAATTATTTT.